This T cell receptor (beta chain) was documented in a study of PD-1 blockade in classical Hodgkin lymphoma. Study-wide results and caveats: Newly diagnosed patients had baseline TCR diversity that was reportedly lower than that of healthy donors.

Time point noted: newly diagnosed, previously untreated cHL patient sample. Investigators isolated CD4+ T cells from thawed PBMCs through magnetic negative selection. Peripheral samples used as comparators were newly diagnosed, untreated classical Hodgkin lymphoma PBMCs. To note about this clone: No antigen is known for it.

Profiled with immunoSEQ multiplex PCR; TCRdb holds only in-frame clones, not every one. The profile shows under 20,000 clones, approximately 90% of them singletons. The clonotype comes from a human donor with classical Hodgkin lymphoma. The sample taken for sequencing was CD4+ T cells from blood.

This CDR3 is CASSYSRGREETQYF. The CDR3 bases are TGTGCCAGCAGTTACTCCCGGGGTCGCGAAGAGACCCAGTACTTC. This chain links TRBV6-6 with TRBJ2-5; D possibly corresponds to TRBD2 (5 bases). V lost 0 bases to trimming and J lost 3 bases, with 11 bases between them. In germline, CDR1 is MNHNY, CDR2 SVGAGI (reference sequence). CDR3 length: 15 residues.